This T cell receptor (beta chain) was identified in a study of T-cell reconstitution after alpha-beta-depleted transplantation in children. Study-wide points: The authors attributed T-cell counts and diversity one year after transplant mostly to newly produced T cells. About two months after transplant, alpha-beta T cells reportedly came from several hundred expanded graft clones. Surviving recipient cells, namely T cells and thymic progenitors, were the source of high day-60 TCRbeta diversity in some patients.

As it was prepared, the TCRbeta library received unique molecular identifiers. Via MiXCR, TCRdb re-called the PCR reads, giving one row per CDR3 protein. Seen here are some 440,000 distinct CDR3 sequences, 15% to 20% observed once, and the top ten hold 25% to 30%. The CDR3 is made up of 15 amino acids. Trimming stripped 6 bases from V and 0 bases from J, with 13 bases between. Concerning this clonotype itself: What it recognizes is unknown.

The chain combines TRBV12-3 or TRBV12-4 with TRBJ2-3; perhaps TRBD2 as D (6 bases). The TCR was taken from a boy less than two years old who had a stem cell transplant for Wiskott-Aldrich syndrome, so the T cells may come from the graft donor. This sample comprised PBMCs, mostly from graft donor cells, obtained 360 days after TCRalphabeta/CD19-depleted stem cell transplant. Here the CDR3 DNA reads TGTGCCAGCAGCCTCGGACTACCCAGCACAGATACGCAGTATTTT. Protein product: CASSLGLPSTDTQYF.